This T cell receptor beta chain was documented in a study of beta chain features in type 1 diabetes. The investigators reverse transcribed all of the isolated RNA, so they sequenced expressed TCRB transcripts. Sequenced by immunoSEQ multiplex PCR; TCRdb stores in-frame clones only, minus some. In the table there are roughly 730,000 clones, about an eighth of which are singletons. Germline V gene lookup returns CDR1 LNHDA and CDR2 SQIVND (reference sequence). Losses at the gene ends were 6 bases for V and 0 bases for J; bases not matched to a gene: 3. The CDR3 consists of 15 residues. This clone was counted only a few times. What it binds is not known. Overall study findings and caveats: Moderately but significantly shorter TCRB CDR3s were found in Type 1 diabetes patients in all four CD4+ subsets. Within patients, naive, central memory and Treg TCRB repertoires seemed more similar than within healthy donors. Overrepresentation of cells with high TCR expression could result from cDNA sequencing.

The sample consisted of naive CD4+ T cells from blood. This chain connects TRBV19 to TRBJ2-3; 10 nucleotides match TRBD1. The sequence was obtained from a man aged 18 to 35 with type 1 diabetes. The CDR3 DNA reads as TGTGCCAGTAGGGGACAGGGGAAAAGCACAGATACGCAGTATTTT. Amino acids: CASRGQGKSTDTQYF.